The 22 T cell receptor beta chains presented below share a single source sample, sequenced in a study of blood T cells in healthy people across ages. Through a sample-barcoded 5' primer and a J-beta primer mix, a second PCR was run for 7 to 11 cycles. TCRdb processed the 5' RACE reads anew with MiXCR; each CDR3 protein has one entry. Of about 290,000 distinct CDR3 sequences detected, roughly 29% appear once; the ten largest clones hold 25% to 35%. Material for sequencing was blood. The source is a woman aged 65 to 85 in good health.

This clonotype was found many times. The chain has TRBV6-1 and TRBJ1-5; unclear D gene. Trimming left V 6 bases short and J 11 bases short, with 11 bases between. This CDR3 is built from 11 residues. The germline gives CDR1 MNHNS, CDR2 SASEGT. The chain's CDR3 is CASRDPWAQHF. CDR3 coding DNA: TGTGCCAGCAGGGACCCTTGGGCCCAGCATTTT.

This chain joins TRBV20-1 and TRBJ2-5, with 7 bases aligning to TRBD2. The end of the DNA is better explained by TRBJ2-1, so the J call may be wrong. Germline values: CDR1 DFQATT, CDR2 SNEGSKA (reference sequence). CDR3 length equals 14 residues. DNA of the CDR3: TGCGGAGTCACCAAGGCTAGCGGCTTCAATGAGCAGTTCTTC. The encoded protein is CGVTKASGFNEQFF.

This clonotype was seen a handful of times. The chain is built from TRBV29-1 and TRBJ2-5; D might be TRBD1 (6 bases). The J call could be wrong; TRBJ2-7 is a better fit for the DNA end. Germline values: CDR1 SQVTM, CDR2 ANQGSEA. This CDR3 is built from 12 residues. In DNA form, the CDR3 reads TGCAGGGTTATGGGCAGGGGATGCGAGCAGTACTTC. Residues: CRVMGRGCEQYF.

V is TRBV11-2 and J is TRBJ2-3; D is ambiguous. V lost 5 bases to trimming and J lost 9 bases, with 12 bases between them. The CDR3 has 12 amino acids. Per germline, CDR1 SGHAT and CDR2 FQNNGV. Here the CDR3 DNA reads TGTGCCAGCAGCCCGGGTGTGGGAACGCAGTATTTT. As protein: CASSPGVGTQYF.

This clonotype was counted only a few times. Relative to the germline gene, one junction end is altered; a read error may explain this. The rearrangement uses TRBV5-1 and TRBJ2-1; 13 bases map to TRBD2. CDR3 length: 13 residues. CDR1 and CDR2 (germline): SGHRS, YFSETQ. CDR3 nucleotides: TGCGCCAGCCGACCTAGGACTAGCGGGAGCTTTGACTTC. It translates to CASRPRTSGSFDF.

V and J are TRBV25-1 and TRBJ2-4; D is unclear. V lost 4 bases and J 12 bases, leaving 16 bases between the germline ends. CDR1 is MGHDK, CDR2 SYGVNS, per germline. This CDR3 spans 13 amino acids. The CDR3 nucleotides read TGTGCCAGCAGTGCCGCCCCCACGCACACTCAGTACTTC. Protein product: CASSAAPTHTQYF.

Remarks on this clonotype: Relative to the germline gene, one junction end is altered; a read error may explain this. This chain uses TRBV12-5 with TRBJ1-5; weak D call: TRBD1 (6 bases). Germline V gene sequence: CDR1 LGHNT, CDR2 FRNRAP. This CDR3 has 14 residues. CDR3 residues: CVSGPGQLNQPQHF. DNA of the CDR3: TGTGTTAGTGGCCCCGGACAGCTCAATCAGCCCCAGCATTTT. Based on the CDR3 plus reference TRBV12-5 and TRBJ1-5, the full variable domain is DARVTQTPRHKVTEMGQEVTMRCQPILGHNTVFWYRQTMMQGLELLAYFRNRAPLDDSGMPKDRFSAEMPDATLATLKIQPSEPRDSAVYFCVSGPGQLNQPQHFGDGTRLSIL.

A word on this clonotype: The junction shows a germline mismatch at one end, possibly a read error. The CDR3 is CASSGASGPRLF. CDR3 bases: TGTGCCAGCAGCGGGGCTAGCGGGCCTAGGCTCTTC. This chain links TRBV6-5 with TRBJ2-1; 8 nucleotides line up with TRBD2. The germline V gene has CDR1 MNHEY and CDR2 SVGAGI. The CDR3 is made up of 12 amino acids.

This clonotype was counted between two and nine times. The chain recombines TRBV7-2 with TRBJ2-5; TRBD2 agrees at 11 bases. With V trimmed by 1 base and J by 5 bases, 9 bases remained unmatched. The V gene's germline CDR1 is SGHTA and CDR2 FQGNSA. The CDR3 covers 17 residues. CDR3 in amino acids: CASSLGGLAGASETQYF. CDR3 DNA sequence: TGTGCCAGCAGCTTAGGCGGACTAGCGGGCGCGAGTGAGACCCAGTACTTC.

With respect to this clonotype: A much larger clone differs from this one at a single base, so this may be a read error. The chain joins TRBV14 to TRBJ1-2; 7 nucleotides align to TRBD1. The CDR3 runs 14 residues. The germline gives CDR1 SGHDN, CDR2 FVKESK. CDR3 sequence reads: CVSSQFAGGIGYTF. The DNA of the CDR3 is TGTGTCAGCAGCCAATTTGCAGGGGGTATTGGCTACACCTTC.

This clonotype was counted between two and nine times. It may be a read error: a sequence one base away is much more abundant. The rearrangement links TRBV28 to TRBJ1-6, with a possible D match to TRBD1 (5 bases). CDR1 is MDHEN and CDR2 is SYDVKM in the germline V gene. The CDR3 loop spans 15 amino acids. CDR3 sequence reads: CAGSLPLGGNSPLHF. The CDR3 DNA is TGTGCCGGCAGTTTGCCCCTCGGGGGTAATTCACCCCTCCACTTT.

This clonotype was recorded at least ten times. Its ends do not fully match the called genes, so a read error is possible. The chain recombines TRBV4-1 with TRBJ2-3; 8 bases agree with TRBD1. Germline CDR1 and CDR2: MGHRA and YSYEKL. This CDR3 region has 11 residues. CDR3 sequence (DNA): TGCGCCAGCAGCCAAGATCGGGGGACAGGTTTT. The encoded protein is CASSQDRGTGF.

This rearrangement joins TRBV5-1 to TRBJ1-4; TRBD1 agrees at 9 bases. Germline V gene lookup returns CDR1 SGHRS and CDR2 YFSETQ. V gave up 4 bases and J gave up 8 bases; unmatched junction bases: 9. This CDR3 contains 15 residues. This CDR3 is CASSRSQGALEKLFF. CDR3 nucleotides: TGCGCCAGCAGCCGGTCACAGGGGGCGTTGGAAAAACTGTTTTTT.

The chain employs TRBV29-1 and TRBJ1-2; D unclear. Per germline, CDR1 SQVTM and CDR2 ANQGSEA. The CDR3 totals 12 residues. The V end was cut by 3 bases, the J end by 8 bases, with 13 bases between. DNA of the CDR3: TGCAGCGTTGACTTCGGCCAAGTGGGCTACACCTTC. It specifies CSVDFGQVGYTF.

A few counts support this clonotype. The chain is built from TRBV15 and TRBJ1-2, with no clear D. The CDR3 covers 13 residues. V gave up 1 base and J gave up 8 bases, with 11 bases separating them. The germline V gene has CDR1 LNHNV and CDR2 YYDKDF (reference sequence). The CDR3 nucleotides read TGTGCCACCAGCAGAGGGGCAGGCGACGGCTACACCTTC. It codes for CATSRGAGDGYTF.

The CDR3 region is CASSQGVEVNSPLHF. CDR3 sequence (DNA): TGTGCCAGCTCACAAGGGGTGGAGGTTAATTCACCCCTCCACTTT. V is TRBV18 and J is TRBJ1-6; tentatively, D is TRBD1 (5 bases). This CDR3 is built from 15 residues. Trimming left V 4 bases short and J 6 bases short, with 13 bases between. CDR1 is KGHSH, CDR2 LQKENI, per germline.

This clonotype came up a few times. The chain joins TRBV5-1 to TRBJ2-1; possibly TRBD1 for D (6 bases). The end of the DNA aligns better with TRBJ2-7, so the J call may be wrong. The CDR3 spans 13 residues. CDR1 is SGHRS and CDR2 is YFSETQ in the germline V gene. DNA of the CDR3: TGCGCCAGCAGCTGGCACAGGGTCTACGAGCAGTACTTC. Translation gives CASSWHRVYEQYF.

This clonotype was detected only a few times. A read error may explain this, as a much larger clone is one base away. J is TRBJ2-5 and V is TRBV10-3; D assignment may be TRBD1 or TRBD2 (5 bases each). The CDR3 spans 13 residues. Between the trimmed V and J ends, which lost 8 bases and 7 bases, there was a span of 17 bases. The germline CDR1 and CDR2 sequences are ENHRY and SYGVKD. The CDR3 region is CAIGAGLGGTQYF. CDR3 nucleotide sequence: TGTGCCATCGGGGCAGGGCTAGGAGGGACCCAGTACTTC.

This clonotype is a singleton in its sample. The V call is TRBV9, the J call TRBJ2-6; 8 bases are shared with TRBD1. Germline CDR1 SGDLS, CDR2 YYNGEE. V lost 5 bases, J lost 0 bases, and 13 bases stayed unmatched. The CDR3 runs to 19 residues. The CDR3 DNA sequence: TGTGCCAGCAGTGATAAGATGACAGGGGTATACTCTGGGGCCAACGTCCTGACTTTC. Its translation is CASSDKMTGVYSGANVLTF.

V usage is TRBV4-2 and J usage is TRBJ1-6; D uncertain. Trimming cost V 0 bases and J 13 bases, with 7 bases left between them. The CDR3 is made up of 12 amino acids. Per germline, CDR1 LGHNA and CDR2 YNFKEQ. DNA for the CDR3: TGTGCCAGCAGCCAAGATGATACGCCCCTCCACTTT. Translating gives CASSQDDTPLHF.

The chain employs TRBV7-9 and TRBJ2-7, with D perhaps given as TRBD1 or TRBD2 (5 bases each). The J call could be wrong; TRBJ2-1 is a better fit for the DNA end. The CDR3 contains 17 residues. Germline loops: CDR1 SEHNR, CDR2 FQNEAQ (reference sequence). CDR3 loop: CASSRLGDGGSYNEQFF. The CDR3, as DNA: TGTGCCAGCAGCCGCCTGGGGGATGGGGGATCCTACAATGAGCAGTTCTTC.

V is TRBV2 and J is TRBJ1-4, with D perhaps TRBD1 (6 bases). The germline V gene has CDR1 SNHLY and CDR2 FYNNEI. Trimming removed 8 bases from V and 8 bases from J, with 30 bases in between. The CDR3 covers 18 residues. CDR3 in amino acids: CASWGAAGEGGSAEKLFF. CDR3 bases: TGTGCCAGCTGGGGCGCGGCAGGGGAAGGGGGATCGGCGGAAAAACTGTTTTTT.